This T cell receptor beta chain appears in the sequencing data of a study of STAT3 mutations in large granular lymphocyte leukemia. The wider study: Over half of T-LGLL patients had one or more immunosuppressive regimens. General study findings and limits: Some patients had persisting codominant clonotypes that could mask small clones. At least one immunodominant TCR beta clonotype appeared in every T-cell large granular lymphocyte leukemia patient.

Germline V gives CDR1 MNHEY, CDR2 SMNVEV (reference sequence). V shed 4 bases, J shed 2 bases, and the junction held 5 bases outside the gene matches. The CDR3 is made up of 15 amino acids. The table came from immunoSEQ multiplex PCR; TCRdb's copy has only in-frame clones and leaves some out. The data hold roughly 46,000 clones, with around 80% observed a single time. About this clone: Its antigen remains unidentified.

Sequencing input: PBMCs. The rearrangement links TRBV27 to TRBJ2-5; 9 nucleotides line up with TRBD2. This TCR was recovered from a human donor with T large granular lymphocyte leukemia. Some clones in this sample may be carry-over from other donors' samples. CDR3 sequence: CASSSLAGEQETQYF. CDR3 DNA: TGTGCCAGCAGTTCCTTAGCGGGGGAGCAAGAGACCCAGTACTTC.